The clone carrying this T cell receptor (beta chain) came up many times. Its antigen is not known. Diagnosis used clinical symptoms, serum thyroxine, TRAb, thyroid ultrasound and orbital computed tomography. Amplified TCR beta CDR3 regions were obtained using RNA transcripts as template. HTBI primers were used in a first-round RT-PCR, which preceded a second-round multiplex PCR. TCRdb independently ran MiXCR on the multiplex PCR reads; one entry per CDR3 protein. This sample carries 300,000 to 400,000 distinct CDR3 sequences, roughly 15% of them seen once, and the ten largest clones take approximately 2.4%. In germline, CDR1 is SGHAT, CDR2 FQNNGV. V was trimmed by 0 bases and J by 1 base, leaving 9 bases between them. The CDR3 runs to 15 residues. This sample stems from a study of Graves' ophthalmopathy and Graves' hyperthyroidism. General study findings and limits: Ophthalmopathy progression cases were predicted by the model with 55% to 71% sensitivity and more than 72% specificity.

The chain links TRBV11-2 to TRBJ1-1; D unclear. The sequence was collected from an adult woman with stable Graves' hyperthyroidism. Sequencing was done on a sample of peripheral blood. CDR3 amino acids: CASSLDADWNTEAFF. The CDR3 DNA is TGTGCCAGCAGCTTAGACGCAGACTGGAACACTGAAGCTTTCTTT.